Here is one TCR beta chain with its context. The antigen remains undetermined. The V gene lost 2 bases and the J gene lost 0 bases, with 5 bases spanning the gap. The CDR3 loop spans 12 amino acids. Germline V gene sequence: CDR1 GTSNPN, CDR2 SVGIG (reference sequence). Template switching added a universal primer site, and cDNA bore unique molecular identifiers. TCRdb passed the 5' RACE reads through MiXCR, listing each CDR3 protein once. The profile shows roughly 1,500,000 distinct CDR3 sequences, under 35% of them singletons. The data belong to a study of identical twins. Overall study findings and caveats: The same donors were not followed; conclusions instead depended on cross-sectional statistical analysis. Low generation probability was overrepresented in out-of-frame alpha sequences shared by twins. Analyses of zero insertions could, in part, be confounded by invariant MAIT and iNKT cells.

V and J are TRBV30 and TRBJ2-7; no definite D call. The sequence was obtained from a newborn girl in good health. Input material: cord blood. For the CDR3, the DNA is TGTGCCTGGAGTACTGCCTCCTACGAGCAGTACTTC. It codes for CAWSTASYEQYF.